The clone carrying this TCR beta chain was seen a few times. Treatment noted: randomized to nivolumab then ipilimumab (arm A) or the reverse (arm B). Sorted cells were live CD3+CD8+, lacking CD19 and CD56, from PBMCs. The repertoire was sequenced with immunoSEQ multiplex PCR; TCRdb's copy has only in-frame clones and lacks some. The table shows about 5,100 clones, with about 71% occurring only once. Trimming removed 5 bases from V and 0 bases from J; junction bases left unmatched: 4. The CDR3 loop spans 14 amino acids. Germline values: CDR1 SEHNR, CDR2 FQNEAQ (reference sequence). This specimen belongs to a study of sequential checkpoint blockade in melanoma. Whole-study context: Arm A got nivolumab then ipilimumab; arm B the reverse, 1:1.

The chain recombines TRBV7-9 with TRBJ2-7; 7 bases align to TRBD1. This specimen was CD8+ T cells sorted from blood (inferred from file names), taken from a patient given nivolumab and ipilimumab in sequence. The TCR comes from a human patient with melanoma. Some clones in this sample may be carry-over from other donors' samples. CDR3 sequence reads: CASSPKGASYEQYF. The CDR3 DNA follows: TGTGCCAGCAGCCCCAAGGGGGCCTCCTACGAGCAGTACTTC.